This entry concerns a single T cell receptor (beta chain). Its target is unknown. The table came from immunoSEQ multiplex PCR; TCRdb's copy has only in-frame clones and leaves some out. The table records over 30,000 clones, approximately 88% of them present only once. These data belong to a study of T cell responses to AZD1222 COVID-19 vaccine. Study outcomes and limitations: With two AZD1222 doses given, Spike-specific TCR breadth and depth both rose. Possibly, clonal diversity was underestimated; donors were largely white British and included more females.

The CDR3 has 13 residues. Germline V lookup: CDR1 SGHRS, CDR2 YFSETQ. Trimming stripped 3 bases from V and 5 bases from J, with 9 bases between. The rearrangement links TRBV5-1 to TRBJ2-1; D is ambiguous. The input for sequencing was peripheral blood, taken 28 days after the second dose of the MenACWY control vaccine. The receptor was derived from an adult who received the MenACWY meningococcal vaccine as a control. CDR3 sequence reads: CASSSPEDNEQFF. CDR3 coding DNA: TGCGCCAGCAGCTCCCCCGAAGACAATGAGCAGTTCTTC.